The rows below give T cell receptor beta chains drawn from one sample of a study of OX40 agonist ivuxolimab in advanced cancers. Profiling relied on immunoSEQ multiplex PCR, and the TCRdb table lists in-frame clones only, not all of them. Among more than 45,000 clones listed, more than 70% were seen once. The source was CD4+ or CD8+ T cells sorted from blood, collected in a trial of the OX40 agonist ivuxolimab. These receptors all come from an adult with an advanced solid tumor such as melanoma, head and neck, liver or kidney cancer. The CDR3 runs from the conserved cysteine through the conserved F or W. The D gene is left open where the match is weak. Some rows have no size entry. The others give once, few or many, or a class for an expanded clone.

D gene	V gene	clone size	J gene	CDR3 protein	CDR3 DNA
NA	TRBV30	NA	TRBJ2-7	CAWTQGRGYEQYF	TGTGCCTGGACCCAGGGTCGGGGGTACGAGCAGTACTTC
NA	TRBV5-1	few	TRBJ1-3	CASSLASGGSGNTIYF	TGCGCCAGCAGCTTGGCCTCGGGAGGGTCTGGAAACACCATATATTTT
NA	TRBV29-1	NA	TRBJ2-1	CSFGTFSYNEQFF	TGCAGCTTTGGGACTTTCTCCTACAATGAGCAGTTCTTC
NA	TRBV23-1	NA	TRBJ1-1	CASSQSLTAIRSTEAFF	TGCGCCAGCAGTCAATCGCTCACGGCGATTCGAAGCACTGAAGCTTTCTTT
TRBD2	TRBV5-1	once	TRBJ2-5	CASSEPGGKDGTQYF	TGCGCCAGCAGTGAACCGGGAGGAAAAGATGGGACCCAGTACTTC
NA	TRBV5-6	NA	TRBJ2-7	CASSLTGIADEQYF	TGTGCCAGCAGCTTGACTGGTATTGCGGACGAGCAGTACTTC
NA	TRBV14	NA	TRBJ2-5	CASSQPQGGMGTQYF	TGTGCCAGCAGCCAACCCCAGGGAGGAATGGGGACCCAGTACTTC
TRBD1	TRBV18	NA	TRBJ2-5	CASSPPGRGQETQYF	TGTGCCAGCTCACCACCGGGCAGGGGGCAAGAGACCCAGTACTTC
TRBD2	TRBV28	NA	TRBJ2-5	CASSTGLGETQYF	TGTGCCAGCAGCACCGGACTAGGCGAGACCCAGTACTTC
NA	TRBV30	NA	TRBJ2-2	CATGRVRSNTGELFF	TGTGCCACCGGCAGGGTTCGTTCGAACACCGGGGAGCTGTTTTTT
TRBD2	TRBV5-1	NA	TRBJ2-1	CASSPDGGNNNEQFF	TGCGCCAGCAGCCCAGACGGGGGGAACAACAATGAGCAGTTCTTC
NA	TRBV28	NA	TRBJ1-2	CASRVTGNGYTF	TGTGCCAGCAGGGTGACAGGCAATGGCTACACCTTC
NA	TRBV5-1	NA	TRBJ2-6	CASSYSGANVLTF	TGCGCCAGCAGCTACTCTGGGGCCAACGTCCTGACTTTC
TRBD1	TRBV28	NA	TRBJ2-3	CASTRGRADTQYF	TGTGCCAGCACCAGGGGGCGCGCAGATACGCAGTATTTT
NA	TRBV6-5	NA	TRBJ2-7	CASSYSTGTYEQYF	TGTGCCAGCAGTTACTCGACCGGGACCTACGAGCAGTACTTC
TRBD1	TRBV28	NA	TRBJ1-1	CASSADRVTEAFF	TGTGCCAGCAGTGCCGACAGGGTCACTGAAGCTTTCTTT
NA	TRBV6-6	NA	TRBJ1-1	CASSYPELGTEAFF	TGTGCCAGCAGTTACCCTGAACTAGGCACTGAAGCTTTCTTT
NA	TRBV10-3	once	TRBJ1-3	CAIRGAILSGNTIYF	TGTGCCATCAGGGGGGCCATACTCTCTGGAAACACCATATATTTT
NA	TRBV11-3	NA	TRBJ2-3	CASSTGLNTDTQYF	TGTGCCAGCAGCACGGGACTCAACACAGATACGCAGTATTTT
TRBD1	TRBV28	few	TRBJ1-1	CASSLETGRPEAFF	TGTGCCAGCAGTTTGGAGACAGGGAGGCCTGAAGCTTTCTTT
TRBD2	TRBV19	once	TRBJ2-1	CASSIVSGRIYNEQFF	TGTGCCAGTAGTATAGTTAGCGGGAGAATCTACAATGAGCAGTTCTTC
NA	TRBV27	NA	TRBJ1-2	CASSFGLTGSGYTF	TGTGCCAGCAGTTTCGGTCTGACAGGTTCGGGCTACACCTTC
NA	TRBV5-6	NA	TRBJ2-2	CASSSTVKDRGGAGELFF	TGTGCCAGCAGCTCGACTGTGAAGGACCGCGGAGGGGCCGGGGAGCTGTTTTTT